The rows below give T cell receptor beta chains drawn from one sample of a study of cytomegalovirus exposure and HLA in healthy donors. The repertoire was sequenced with immunoSEQ multiplex PCR; TCRdb's copy has only in-frame clones and lacks some. The sample consists of 150,000 to 200,000 clones, under 90% of them appearing once. Sequencing was carried out using PBMCs. The receptors come from a man aged 18 to 30 in good health and CMV-seronegative. The CDR3 runs from the conserved cysteine through the conserved F or W. Fields, in order: J gene, V gene, clone size, D gene, CDR3 protein, CDR3 DNA. The D gene is left open where the match is weak. Clone size is not always given. Where it is, it says once, few, many or a class for expanded clones.

TRBJ2-7,TRBV5-4,NA,NA,CASSLNGLASSYEQYF,TGTGCCAGCAGCTTGAACGGACTCGCCAGCTCCTACGAGCAGTACTTC
TRBJ1-2,TRBV10-3,once,TRBD1,CAISTETGGFYGYTF,TGTGCCATCAGTACTGAGACAGGGGGATTCTATGGCTACACCTTC
TRBJ1-2,TRBV14,once,NA,CASKAGAGYGYTF,TGTGCCAGCAAGGCGGGGGCAGGATATGGCTACACCTTC
TRBJ2-5,TRBV7-6,NA,NA,CASSPPMNGETQYF,TGTGCCAGCAGCCCGCCTATGAACGGGGAGACCCAGTACTTC
TRBJ2-3,TRBV7-2,NA,NA,CASKGGTDTQYF,TGTGCCAGCAAGGGGGGCACAGATACGCAGTATTTT
TRBJ1-2,TRBV5-1,NA,TRBD1,CASSLVGQGAYSYTF,TGCGCCAGCAGCTTGGTGGGACAGGGGGCATATAGCTACACCTTC
TRBJ2-3,TRBV5-5,NA,TRBD2,CASSSLAGGWGTDTQYF,TGTGCCAGCAGCAGTTTAGCGGGAGGGTGGGGCACAGATACGCAGTATTTT
TRBJ2-2,TRBV21-1,NA,NA,CASTLGRQGSGELFF,TGTGCCAGCACCCTAGGGCGACAGGGGAGCGGGGAGCTGTTTTTT
TRBJ2-1,TRBV5-1,NA,TRBD2,CASSFYAGRAANEQFF,TGCGCCAGCAGCTTCTATGCGGGGAGGGCCGCCAATGAGCAGTTCTTC
TRBJ2-2,TRBV4-3,NA,TRBD2,CASSHILAGGRTGELFF,TGCGCCAGCAGCCACATTCTAGCGGGAGGTCGTACCGGGGAGCTGTTTTTT
TRBJ1-2,TRBV4-3,NA,TRBD1,CASSQELDLGQGSPSYGYTF,TGCGCCAGCAGCCAAGAATTAGACTTGGGACAGGGCTCGCCTAGCTATGGCTACACCTTC
TRBJ2-7,TRBV18,NA,NA,CASSPPMLGSSSEQYF,TGTGCCAGCTCACCACCTATGCTCGGGAGTTCTAGCGAGCAGTACTTC
TRBJ2-2,TRBV5-6,NA,TRBD1,CASSLLDRGGTGELFF,TGTGCCAGCAGCTTGCTGGACAGGGGAGGCACCGGGGAGCTGTTTTTT
TRBJ1-1,TRBV5-1,few,TRBD1,CASSSLDRANTEAFF,TGCGCCAGCAGCTCCCTCGACAGGGCGAACACTGAAGCTTTCTTT
TRBJ1-6,TRBV10-3,NA,NA,CAIRGTPDNSPLHF,TGTGCCATCAGAGGGACACCAGATAATTCACCCCTCCACTTT
TRBJ1-4,TRBV29-1,NA,NA,CSVEQGNEKLFF,TGCAGCGTTGAACAGGGTAATGAAAAACTGTTTTTT
TRBJ1-2,TRBV6-5,once,TRBD1,CATSPGGAYYGYTF,TGTGCCACCTCGCCAGGGGGCGCGTACTATGGCTACACCTTC
TRBJ1-4,TRBV7-2,NA,NA,CASKGSVGGTNEKLFF,TGTGCCAGCAAAGGGAGTGTAGGTGGTACTAATGAAAAACTGTTTTTT
TRBJ1-2,TRBV11-2,NA,NA,CASTPNGGYGYTF,TGTGCCAGCACCCCGAACGGGGGATATGGCTACACCTTC
TRBJ2-1,TRBV28,NA,TRBD1,CASSWTGEEFF,TGTGCCAGCAGTTGGACAGGGGAGGAATTCTTC
TRBJ1-5,TRBV28,NA,TRBD1,CASSYDREYNQPQHF,TGTGCCAGCAGTTACGACAGGGAATACAATCAGCCCCAGCATTTT
TRBJ1-1,TRBV28,NA,TRBD1,CAVAAGGAGNTEAFF,TGTGCCGTCGCGGCAGGGGGCGCTGGGAACACTGAAGCTTTCTTT
TRBJ2-2,TRBV7-9,NA,TRBD1,CASSPRRQGNTGELFF,TGTGCCAGCAGCCCGCGGCGACAGGGTAACACCGGGGAGCTGTTTTTT
TRBJ1-4,TRBV7-2,once,NA,CASSPTAVNEKLFF,TGTGCCAGCAGCCCTACCGCGGTAAATGAAAAACTGTTTTTT
TRBJ2-1,TRBV5-1,few,TRBD2,CASSPTSASSYNEQFF,TGCGCCAGCAGCCCTACTAGCGCCAGCTCCTACAATGAGCAGTTCTTC
TRBJ1-1,TRBV29-1,once,NA,CSVELQDSGVETEAFF,TGCAGCGTTGAACTCCAGGACAGCGGGGTCGAGACTGAAGCTTTCTTT
TRBJ2-5,TRBV9,once,TRBD1,CASSVDRGYETQYF,TGTGCCAGCAGCGTAGACAGGGGGTATGAGACCCAGTACTTC
TRBJ2-5,TRBV4-1,few,TRBD2,CASSTRLAGGETQYF,TGCGCCAGCAGCACACGACTAGCGGGGGGGGAGACCCAGTACTTC
TRBJ2-1,TRBV7-6,NA,NA,CASSLGLMTEQFF,TGTGCCAGCAGCTTAGGACTAATGACTGAGCAGTTCTTC
TRBJ2-5,TRBV7-6,NA,TRBD1,CASSFTGARETQYF,TGTGCCAGCAGCTTCACAGGGGCGCGAGAGACCCAGTACTTC
TRBJ1-1,TRBV7-6,NA,TRBD1,CASSKLSGTENTEAFF,TGTGCCAGCAGTAAACTCTCCGGGACAGAGAACACTGAAGCTTTCTTT
TRBJ1-2,TRBV2,NA,TRBD1,CASSEDRVGYTF,TGTGCCAGCAGTGAGGACAGGGTTGGCTACACCTTC
TRBJ2-5,TRBV5-1,NA,NA,CASSTGRGGQETQYF,TGCGCCAGCAGCACGGGAAGGGGGGGCCAAGAGACCCAGTACTTC
TRBJ2-7,TRBV28,few,TRBD1,CASTARRGLSYEQYF,TGTGCCAGCACCGCCCGCAGGGGGTTATCCTACGAGCAGTACTTC
TRBJ2-3,TRBV28,NA,TRBD1,CASSGGTGRTDTQYF,TGTGCCAGCAGTGGGGGGACAGGGAGGACAGATACGCAGTATTTT
TRBJ2-6,TRBV27,NA,NA,CASSSRGEVFGANVLTF,TGTGCCAGCAGTTCCAGGGGGGAAGTGTTTGGGGCCAACGTCCTGACTTTC
TRBJ1-2,TRBV5-6,once,TRBD1,CASSGGQARYGYTF,TGTGCCAGCAGCGGGGGACAGGCTCGGTATGGCTACACCTTC
TRBJ2-7,TRBV5-1,few,TRBD1,CAARDRTYEQYF,TGCGCCGCGAGGGACAGAACCTACGAGCAGTACTTC
TRBJ2-2,TRBV19,NA,TRBD2,CASSIESWGLAGGPNTGELFF,TGTGCCAGTAGCATCGAATCCTGGGGACTAGCGGGAGGGCCGAACACCGGGGAGCTGTTTTTT
TRBJ2-1,TRBV5-4,NA,TRBD2,CASSPNLVMAGVGNEQFF,TGTGCCAGCAGCCCGAACCTGGTCATGGCGGGAGTGGGCAATGAGCAGTTCTTC
TRBJ1-1,TRBV29-1,once,TRBD1,CRAQGANTEAFF,TGCAGAGCCCAGGGGGCGAACACTGAAGCTTTCTTT
TRBJ2-5,TRBV27,once,TRBD2,CASSSFSGRAFGETQYF,TGTGCCAGCAGCTCCTTTAGCGGGAGGGCTTTTGGAGAGACCCAGTACTTC
TRBJ2-7,TRBV13,NA,NA,CASSLGAVTYEQYF,TGTGCCAGCAGCTTGGGGGCGGTGACCTACGAGCAGTACTTC
TRBJ1-5,TRBV6-1,NA,NA,CASSHGQRLPQHF,TGTGCCAGCAGTCATGGACAGAGGTTACCCCAGCATTTT
TRBJ1-1,TRBV6-6,NA,TRBD1,CASGWDRNTEAFF,TGTGCCAGCGGATGGGACAGAAACACTGAAGCTTTCTTT
TRBJ2-1,TRBV19,NA,TRBD2,CASSIFLPGTSVYNEQFF,TGTGCCAGTAGTATTTTCCTCCCCGGGACTAGCGTTTACAATGAGCAGTTCTTC
TRBJ2-1,TRBV27,NA,NA,CASSLSGAGYNEQFF,TGTGCCAGCAGTTTATCGGGAGCTGGGTACAATGAGCAGTTCTTC
TRBJ2-1,TRBV19,NA,NA,CASSQPGPYNEQFF,TGTGCCAGTAGTCAACCTGGGCCCTACAATGAGCAGTTCTTC
TRBJ2-3,TRBV7-6,NA,NA,CASSLVGGQADTQYF,TGTGCCAGCAGCTTAGTGGGGGGGCAGGCAGATACGCAGTATTTT